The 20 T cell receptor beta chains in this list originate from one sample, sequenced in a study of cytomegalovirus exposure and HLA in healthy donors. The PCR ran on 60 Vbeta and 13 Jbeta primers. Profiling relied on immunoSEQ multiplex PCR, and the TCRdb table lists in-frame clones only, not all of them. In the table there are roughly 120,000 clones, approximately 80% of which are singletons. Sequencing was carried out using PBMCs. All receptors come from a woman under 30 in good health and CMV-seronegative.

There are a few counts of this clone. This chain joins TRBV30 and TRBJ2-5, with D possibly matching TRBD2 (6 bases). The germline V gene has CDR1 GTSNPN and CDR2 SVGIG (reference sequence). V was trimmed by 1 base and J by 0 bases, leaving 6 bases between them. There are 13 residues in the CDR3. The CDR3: CAWSGDYQETQYF. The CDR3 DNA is TGTGCCTGGAGTGGGGACTACCAAGAGACCCAGTACTTC.

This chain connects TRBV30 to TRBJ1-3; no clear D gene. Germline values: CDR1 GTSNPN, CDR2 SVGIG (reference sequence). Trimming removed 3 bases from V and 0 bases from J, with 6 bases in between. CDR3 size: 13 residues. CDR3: CAWSQASGNTIYF. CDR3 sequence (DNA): TGTGCCTGGAGCCAGGCCTCTGGAAACACCATATATTTT.

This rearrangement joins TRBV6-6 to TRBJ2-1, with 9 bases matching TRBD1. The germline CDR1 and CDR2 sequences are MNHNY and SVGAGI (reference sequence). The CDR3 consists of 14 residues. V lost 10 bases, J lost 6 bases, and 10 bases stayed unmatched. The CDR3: CAIQDRGGINEQFF. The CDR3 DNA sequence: TGTGCCATCCAGGACAGGGGAGGGATCAATGAGCAGTTCTTC.

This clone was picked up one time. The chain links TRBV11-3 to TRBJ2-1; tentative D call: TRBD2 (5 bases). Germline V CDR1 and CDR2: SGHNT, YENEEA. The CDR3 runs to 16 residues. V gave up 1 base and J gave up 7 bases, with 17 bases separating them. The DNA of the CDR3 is TGTGCCAGCAGCTTAGGGAGCGGACTGCCGGATAATGAGCAGTTCTTC. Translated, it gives CASSLGSGLPDNEQFF.

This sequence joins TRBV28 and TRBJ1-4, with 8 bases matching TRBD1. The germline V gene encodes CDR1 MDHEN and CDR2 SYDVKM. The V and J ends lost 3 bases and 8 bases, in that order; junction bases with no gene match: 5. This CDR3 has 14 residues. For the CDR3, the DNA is TGTGCCAGCAGTTTGGCGGGACAGGAAGAAAAACTGTTTTTT. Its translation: CASSLAGQEEKLFF. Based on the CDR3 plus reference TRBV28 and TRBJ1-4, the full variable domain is DVKVTQSSRYLVKRTGEKVFLECVQDMDHENMFWYRQDPGLGLRLIYFSYDVKMKEKGDIPEGYSVSREKKERFSLILESASTNQTSMYLCASSLAGQEEKLFFGSGTQLSVL.

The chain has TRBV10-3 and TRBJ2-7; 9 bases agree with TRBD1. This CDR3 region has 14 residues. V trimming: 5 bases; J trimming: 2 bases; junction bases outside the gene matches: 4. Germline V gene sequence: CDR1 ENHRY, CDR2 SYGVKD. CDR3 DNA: TGTGCCATCAGTCCCGGGACAGGGACCTACGAGCAGTACTTC. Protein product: CAISPGTGTYEQYF.

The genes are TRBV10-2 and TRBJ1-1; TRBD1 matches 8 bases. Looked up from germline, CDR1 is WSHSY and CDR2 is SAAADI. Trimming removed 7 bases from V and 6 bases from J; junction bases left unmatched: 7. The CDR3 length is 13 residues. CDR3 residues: CASTLSTGAEAFF. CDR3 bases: TGCGCCAGCACACTATCGACAGGGGCTGAAGCTTTCTTT.

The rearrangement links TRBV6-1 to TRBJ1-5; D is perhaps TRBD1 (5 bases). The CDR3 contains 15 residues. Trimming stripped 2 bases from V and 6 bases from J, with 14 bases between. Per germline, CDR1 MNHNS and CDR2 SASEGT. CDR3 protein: CASSERGGVGQPQHF. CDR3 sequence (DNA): TGTGCCAGCAGTGAAAGGGGAGGGGTTGGTCAGCCCCAGCATTTT.

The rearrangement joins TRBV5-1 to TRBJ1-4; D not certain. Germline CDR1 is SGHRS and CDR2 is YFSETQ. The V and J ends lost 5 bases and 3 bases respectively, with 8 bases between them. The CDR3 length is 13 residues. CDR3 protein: CASSYGANEKLFF. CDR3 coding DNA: TGCGCCAGCAGTTACGGGGCTAATGAAAAACTGTTTTTT.

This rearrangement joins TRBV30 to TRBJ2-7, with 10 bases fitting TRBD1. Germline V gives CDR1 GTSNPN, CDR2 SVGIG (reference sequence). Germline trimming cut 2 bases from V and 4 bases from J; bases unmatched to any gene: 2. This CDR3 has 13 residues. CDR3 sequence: CAWSPGQGYEQYV. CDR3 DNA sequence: TGTGCCTGGAGTCCGGGACAGGGGTACGAGCAGTACGTC.

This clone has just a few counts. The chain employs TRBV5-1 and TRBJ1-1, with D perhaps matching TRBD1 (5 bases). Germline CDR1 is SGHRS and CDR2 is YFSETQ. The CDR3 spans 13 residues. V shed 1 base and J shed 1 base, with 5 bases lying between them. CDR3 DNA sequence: TGCGCCAGCAGCTTGACAGGGAACACTGAAGCTTTCTTT. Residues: CASSLTGNTEAFF.

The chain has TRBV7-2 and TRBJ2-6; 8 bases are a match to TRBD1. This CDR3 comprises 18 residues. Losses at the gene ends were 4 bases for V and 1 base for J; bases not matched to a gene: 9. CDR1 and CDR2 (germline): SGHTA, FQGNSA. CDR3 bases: TGTGCCAGCAGCTCGGAAAAAGACAGGGGTTCTGGGGCCAACGTCCTGACTTTC. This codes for CASSSEKDRGSGANVLTF.

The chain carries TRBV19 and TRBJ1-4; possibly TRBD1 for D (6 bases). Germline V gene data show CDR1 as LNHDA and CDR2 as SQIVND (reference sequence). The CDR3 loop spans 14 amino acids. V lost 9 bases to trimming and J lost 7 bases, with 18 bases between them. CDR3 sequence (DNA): TGTGCCAGCCGATCGACAGGCCCTTTTGAAAAACTGTTTTTT. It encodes CASRSTGPFEKLFF.

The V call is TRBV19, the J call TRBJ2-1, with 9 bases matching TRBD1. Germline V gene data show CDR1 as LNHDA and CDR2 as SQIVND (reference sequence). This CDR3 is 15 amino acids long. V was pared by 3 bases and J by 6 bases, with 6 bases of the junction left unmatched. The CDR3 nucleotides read TGTGCCAGTAGTATTGGACAGGGGAACGCCAATGAGCAGTTCTTC. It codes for CASSIGQGNANEQFF.

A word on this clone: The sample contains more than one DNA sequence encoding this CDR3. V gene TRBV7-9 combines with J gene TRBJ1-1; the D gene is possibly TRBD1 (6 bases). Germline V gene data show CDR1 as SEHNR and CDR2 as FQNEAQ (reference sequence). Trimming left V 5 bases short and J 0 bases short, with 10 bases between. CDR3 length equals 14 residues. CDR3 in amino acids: CASSLTGVNTEAFF. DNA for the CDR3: TGTGCCAGCAGCCTGACAGGAGTGAACACTGAAGCTTTCTTT.

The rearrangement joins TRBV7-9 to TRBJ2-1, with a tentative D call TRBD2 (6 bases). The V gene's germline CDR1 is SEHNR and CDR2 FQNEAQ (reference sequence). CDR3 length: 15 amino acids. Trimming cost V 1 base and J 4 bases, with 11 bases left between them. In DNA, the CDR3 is TGTGCCAGCAGCTTAGTGGTGGCGGGATACAATGAGCAGTTCTTC. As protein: CASSLVVAGYNEQFF.

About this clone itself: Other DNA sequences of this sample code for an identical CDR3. This CDR3 reads CASSYGDRRTDTQYF. The CDR3 DNA reads TGTGCCAGCAGTTATGGGGACAGACGCACAGATACGCAGTATTTT. The chain couples TRBV6-5 to TRBJ2-3; 7 bases are shared with TRBD1. CDR1 is MNHEY and CDR2 is SVGAGI in the germline V gene. V shed 3 bases and J 1 base; nucleotides not matched to a gene: 4. The CDR3 totals 15 residues.

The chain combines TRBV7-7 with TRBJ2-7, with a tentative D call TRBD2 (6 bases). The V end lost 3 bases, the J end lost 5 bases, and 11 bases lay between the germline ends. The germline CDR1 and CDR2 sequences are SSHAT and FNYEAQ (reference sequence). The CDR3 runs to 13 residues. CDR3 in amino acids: CASSLSPGDEQYV. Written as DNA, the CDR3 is TGTGCCAGCAGCTTGAGCCCGGGGGACGAGCAGTACGTC.

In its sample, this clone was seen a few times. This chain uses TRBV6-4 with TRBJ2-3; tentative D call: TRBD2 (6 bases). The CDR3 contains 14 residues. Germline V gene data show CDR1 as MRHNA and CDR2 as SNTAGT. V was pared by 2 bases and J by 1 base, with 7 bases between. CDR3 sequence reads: CASSDGGGTDTQYF. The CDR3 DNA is TGTGCCAGCAGTGACGGCGGGGGCACAGATACGCAGTATTTT.

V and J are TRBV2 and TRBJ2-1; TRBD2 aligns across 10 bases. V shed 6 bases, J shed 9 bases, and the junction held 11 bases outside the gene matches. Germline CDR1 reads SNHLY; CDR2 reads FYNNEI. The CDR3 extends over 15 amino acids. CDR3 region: CASSPLASGSIEQFF. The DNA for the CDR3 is TGTGCCAGCAGCCCCCTGGCTAGCGGGAGTATTGAGCAGTTCTTC.